The rows below give T cell receptor beta chains drawn from one sample of a study of cytomegalovirus exposure and HLA in healthy donors. Repertoires were generated with immunoSEQ multiplex PCR, while TCRdb's copy carries only in-frame clones and drops some. The sample carries hundreds of thousands of clones, about 75% recorded once. The sequencing sample was made of PBMCs. The source is a male donor in good health and CMV-seronegative. Both conserved end residues are trimmed from each CDR3. Each record gives: V gene, J gene, CDR3 protein.

v_gene: TRBV25-1; j_gene: TRBJ1-1; CDR3aa: ASRRTGDNTEAF
v_gene: TRBV28; j_gene: TRBJ1-4; CDR3aa: ASLQGTNEKLF
v_gene: TRBV7-6; j_gene: TRBJ2-1; CDR3aa: ASSLAEGEGLYNEQF
v_gene: TRBV6-5; j_gene: TRBJ1-6; CDR3aa: ASSQGVSSPLH
v_gene: TRBV27; j_gene: TRBJ2-1; CDR3aa: ASRGRDSSYNEQF
v_gene: TRBV4-2; j_gene: TRBJ1-2; CDR3aa: ASSQGQGISSTNYGYT
v_gene: TRBV30; j_gene: TRBJ2-7; CDR3aa: AWSLGLSYEQY
v_gene: TRBV6-1; j_gene: TRBJ1-1; CDR3aa: ASSERGNTEAF
v_gene: TRBV5-1; j_gene: TRBJ1-2; CDR3aa: ASSPYPTGNYGYT
v_gene: TRBV18; j_gene: TRBJ2-5; CDR3aa: ASSHPGQGETQY
v_gene: TRBV7-8; j_gene: TRBJ2-1; CDR3aa: ASSLVPASSYNEQF
v_gene: TRBV6-6; j_gene: TRBJ2-5; CDR3aa: ASCLRTGEETQY
v_gene: TRBV27; j_gene: TRBJ2-7; CDR3aa: ASGTIRGDSGGGFYEQY
v_gene: TRBV10-3; j_gene: TRBJ2-3; CDR3aa: ATIQGMSTDTQY
v_gene: TRBV7-2; j_gene: TRBJ2-7; CDR3aa: ASRSTGLAGQLSYEQY
v_gene: TRBV13; j_gene: TRBJ2-2; CDR3aa: ASSGTSNAGELL
v_gene: TRBV4-1; j_gene: TRBJ2-5; CDR3aa: ASSQGGRAGGRETQY
v_gene: TRBV28; j_gene: TRBJ1-2; CDR3aa: ASSLRGGGYGYT
v_gene: TRBV6-1; j_gene: TRBJ2-7; CDR3aa: ASSEEASGSYEQY
v_gene: TRBV9; j_gene: TRBJ2-7; CDR3aa: ASSVGSDSYEQY
v_gene: TRBV7-8; j_gene: TRBJ1-3; CDR3aa: ASSLMRTDSGNTIY
v_gene: TRBV7-8; j_gene: TRBJ2-1; CDR3aa: ASSSYRVGLQAYNEQF